This T cell receptor (beta chain) was sequenced in a study of monozygotic twins with inflammatory bowel disease (dated by TCRdb to the late 2010s). In the study overall: The complete study included 28 monozygotic twin pairs: 19 IBD-discordant Danish pairs and nine German pairs, of which four were IBD-concordant and five were IBD-discordant. The search for disease-associated traits relied mainly on comparing IBD patients with their genetically identical healthy co-twins within discordant pairs. Each individual had, on average, about 151 000 unique TCRalpha sequences and 181 000 unique TCRbeta sequences available for analysis.

To prepare the library, 5' RACE was applied. For each TCR library, 3,500 to 4,000 ng of total RNA was used. For each sample, cDNA synthesis with SMARTScribe reverse transcriptase was split into eight separate reactions. During cDNA synthesis, unique molecular identifiers containing a 6-nucleotide sample barcode were introduced by template switching. TCRalpha and TCRbeta cDNA was amplified by two nested PCRs of about 15 and 9 cycles, with bead purification after each PCR. Before amplification, the cDNA was both treated with uracil DNA-glycosylase and purified with the QIAquick PCR purification kit. The second PCR was the step at which Illumina TruSeq-compatible adapters and sample-specific barcodes were added. TapeStation and Qubit were used to check library quality and concentration, and about 4.5 ng of each library was pooled. Pooled libraries were sequenced on an Illumina HiSeq2500 single-index Rapid Run with 2 x 100 bp reads and custom sequencing primers. Turning to the authors' computational methods: PCR and sequencing errors were corrected by UMI-based consensus assembly using MiGEC version 1.2.6. MiXCR version 2.1.1 handled V(D)J alignment, clonotype assembly and CDR3 extraction. Normalisation of gene usage, clonotype sharing and MAIT/NKT TCR abundance was achieved by analysing the top 1000, 10 000 and 20 000 clonotypes per sample. Diversity was computed as the inverse Simpson index with the vegan R package after downsampling to 27 000 UMIs. Paired Mann-Whitney U tests were applied to discordant twin pairs, with Benjamini-Hochberg correction for multiple testing. TCRdb reprocessed the reads, so every CDR3 protein sequence counts as one entry and DNA is not shown. These V and J calls are TCRdb output, not the study's own analysis. The table for this sample shows about 420,000 distinct CDR3 sequences. Around 2.4% of the sample comes from the top ten.

The CDR3 runs 16 residues from the cysteine to the phenylalanine. The DNA is unrecorded. From each donor, a roughly 2.5 ml peripheral blood sample was collected into PAXgene tubes and stored at -80 degrees C. Total RNA was isolated from whole blood with the PAXgene blood miRNA kit on an automated QIAcube, without T cell sorting. Peripheral blood from monozygotic twin pairs who were concordant or discordant for inflammatory bowel disease underwent deep TCRalpha and TCRbeta repertoire profiling using unique molecular barcoding. For every twin pair, smoking habits were documented, and each individual was categorised as a current, former or never smoker. Results the study describes overall, beyond this receptor: Repertoire similarity did not differ between concordant and discordant twins, possibly due to limited statistical power. TCRbeta repertoire diversity, by inverse Simpson index, was decreased in IBD patients compared with their healthy co-twins. The analysis was unable to tell different T cell subtypes apart. Differing immunosuppressive treatments among patients may have added background noise and inter-individual variability to the repertoires. Compared with healthy twins, IBD patients had fewer clonotypes in common with other individuals, a difference most pronounced in patients showing signs of disease activity. The results gave no support for a single strong signal or clonotype linked to IBD.

In regard to this clonotype: Its antigen has not been determined.

This chain joins TRBV12-3 or TRBV12-4 to TRBJ2-3; TCRdb designates TRBD2, a call that cannot be tested without DNA. Specimen: blood. The source is a human donor with ulcerative colitis or Crohn's disease, or a healthy co-twin of an affected twin (not recorded which). CDR3 loop: CASSLVAGPGRGTQYF.